One and the same sample provided the 12 T cell receptor beta chains below, sequenced in a study of shared clonotypes between healthy human individuals. Positively selected for CCR7, the CD45RO-negative cells used as naive CD8 cells excluded terminally differentiated effector memory CD45RA+ cells. The protocol was immunoSEQ multiplex PCR, while the TCRdb copy is restricted to in-frame clones and leaves out a portion. The sample includes around 1.9 million clones, 85% to 95% of them seen just once. Material: naive CD8+ T cells from PBMCs. These receptors were collected from a man between 18 and 35 years old in good health. Some clones in this sample may be carry-over from other donors' samples.

This clone appeared once. The genes are TRBV2 and TRBJ1-5; no reliable D call. Trimming removed 5 bases from V and 0 bases from J, with 8 bases in between. This CDR3 region has 14 residues. Germline-derived CDR1 and CDR2 are SNHLY and FYNNEI. The CDR3 sequence: CASSREDSNQPQHF. CDR3 in DNA: TGTGCCAGCAGTAGGGAAGATAGCAATCAGCCCCAGCATTTT.

This clone occurred once. This rearrangement joins TRBV28 to TRBJ1-5, with unresolved D. The V and J ends lost 7 bases and 0 bases respectively, with 10 bases between them. Germline lookup yields CDR1 MDHEN and CDR2 SYDVKM. The CDR3 is made up of 14 amino acids. The CDR3 reads CASIFEYSNQPQHF. The CDR3 region has the DNA TGTGCCAGCATCTTCGAGTATAGCAATCAGCCCCAGCATTTT.

Details on this clone: At one of its ends the junction is not consistent with the germline gene, which may arise from a read error. The same CDR3 can be traced to other DNA sequences in this sample. This rearrangement joins TRBV7-3 to TRBJ1-5, with TRBD1 identical over 9 bases. Germline V gene sequence: CDR1 SGHTA, CDR2 FQGTGA. The CDR3 is made up of 15 amino acids. The CDR3 here is CASSLTGGGNQPQHF. In DNA form, the CDR3 reads TGTGCCAGCAGCCTAACAGGGGGCGGCAATCAGCCCCAGCATTTT.

The V and J genes are TRBV7-8 and TRBJ2-1, with D unresolved. Trimming took 4 bases from V and 0 from J, leaving 10 bases between them. Germline values: CDR1 SGHVS, CDR2 FQNEAQ. The CDR3 has 15 residues. The CDR3 protein is CASSSDTSSYNEQFF. The CDR3 DNA follows: TGTGCCAGCAGCTCAGACACGAGCTCCTACAATGAGCAGTTCTTC.

The chain recombines TRBV19 with TRBJ1-1; TRBD1 might be the D (6 bases). Germline V gives CDR1 LNHDA, CDR2 SQIVND (reference sequence). The ends were cut back, 5 bases at V and 6 bases at J, with 16 bases in the middle. This CDR3 has 14 amino acids. The DNA of the CDR3 is TGTGCCAGTAGTGGTACCAGGGGTACGGCTGAAGCTTTCTTT. Translation gives CASSGTRGTAEAFF.

This clone has just a few counts. The chain couples TRBV7-9 to TRBJ1-1; 8 nucleotides align to TRBD1. The ends lost 5 bases at V and 1 base at J; junction bases unmatched: 12. The CDR3 length is 17 residues. Germline assignment: CDR1 SEHNR and CDR2 FQNEAQ (reference sequence). As DNA, the CDR3 is TGTGCCAGCAGCGATTGGACAGGGAGCCTGCCGAACACTGAAGCTTTCTTT. Encoded protein: CASSDWTGSLPNTEAFF. Together with reference TRBV7-9 and TRBJ1-1, the CDR3 gives the full variable domain: DTGVSQNPRHKITKRGQNVTFRCDPISEHNRLYWYRQTLGQGPEFLTYFQNEAQLEKSRLLSDRFSAERPKGSFSTLEIQRTEQGDSAMYLCASSDWTGSLPNTEAFFGQGTRLTVV.

The chain carries TRBV10-3 and TRBJ2-7; D may be TRBD1 or TRBD2 (5 bases each). V dropped 2 bases and J dropped 0 bases, with 17 bases sitting between them. The germline V gene has CDR1 ENHRY and CDR2 SYGVKD. The CDR3 runs 17 residues. CDR3 protein: CAISEPTGTGSSYEQYF. Written as DNA, the CDR3 is TGTGCCATCAGTGAGCCCACCGGGACGGGGAGCTCCTACGAGCAGTACTTC.

This sequence joins TRBV11-2 and TRBJ2-2; D is ambiguous. The CDR3 contains 12 residues. The germline V gene encodes CDR1 SGHAT and CDR2 FQNNGV. V was trimmed by 6 bases and J by 3 bases, leaving 5 bases between them. The DNA of the CDR3 is TGTGCCAGCAGGGCACACACCGGGGAGCTGTTTTTT. This encodes CASRAHTGELFF.

The chain uses TRBV7-9 and TRBJ2-7; D remains unclear. Per the germline V gene, CDR1 is SEHNR and CDR2 is FQNEAQ (reference sequence). The CDR3 contains 14 residues. V lost 4 bases to trimming and J lost 5 bases, with 15 bases between them. As DNA, the CDR3 is TGTGCCAGCAGCTCAAGTCGCCTTCCTGACGAGCAGTACTTC. Translation: CASSSSRLPDEQYF.

The chain links TRBV19 to TRBJ2-4; D call uncertain. From germline, CDR1 is LNHDA and CDR2 SQIVND (reference sequence). The CDR3 consists of 14 residues. Trimming took off 6 bases at V and 0 bases at J, with 9 bases between the two ends. The CDR3 nucleotides read TGTGCCAGTAGCGTCTCCTCAGCCAAAAACATTCAGTACTTC. Amino acid sequence: CASSVSSAKNIQYF.

The J gene is TRBJ2-7, the V gene TRBV27; perhaps TRBD2 as D (5 bases). CDR1 and CDR2 from the germline V gene are MNHEY and SMNVEV (reference sequence). The germline V and J ends were trimmed by 5 bases and 7 bases, with 12 bases remaining between them. The CDR3 has 12 amino acids. CDR3 coding DNA: TGTGCCAGCAGTCTACCAGAGGGAGAGCAGTACTTC. It yields the protein CASSLPEGEQYF.

This clone was counted between two and nine times. The J gene is TRBJ1-2, the V gene TRBV9; TRBD1 aligns across 8 bases. V lost 3 bases and J lost 2; bases outside the gene matches: 9. In germline, CDR1 is SGDLS, CDR2 YYNGEE. The CDR3 has 16 amino acids. The CDR3: CASSDGPGTGNYGYTF. The CDR3 coding sequence is TGTGCCAGCAGCGACGGACCTGGGACAGGCAACTATGGCTACACCTTC.